The rows below give T cell receptor beta chains drawn from one sample of a study of cytomegalovirus exposure and HLA in healthy donors. Repertoires were generated with immunoSEQ multiplex PCR, while TCRdb's copy carries only in-frame clones and drops some. Its table lists 100,000 to 150,000 clones. The sequencing input was PBMCs. The receptors come from a man younger than 30 in good health and CMV-seronegative. The CDR3 runs from the conserved cysteine through the conserved F or W. The D gene is left open where the match is weak.

>-|TRBV2|TRBJ2-7
TGTGCCAGCATTAGAGGCGGCAGCAACTACGAGCAGTACTTC
CASIRGGSNYEQYF
>TRBD2|TRBV4-1|TRBJ2-3
TGCGCCAGCAGCCTCAGACTAGCGGGAGTCAAGTCTGATACGCAGTATTTT
CASSLRLAGVKSDTQYF
>TRBD1|TRBV4-2|TRBJ2-7
TGTGCCAGCAGCCAAACACAGGGGGTTTACGAGCAGTACTTC
CASSQTQGVYEQYF
>-|TRBV19|TRBJ1-2
TGTGCCAGTAGTATAGATGGGGACACGTCTAACTATGGCTACACCTTC
CASSIDGDTSNYGYTF
>-|TRBV30|TRBJ1-1
TGTGCCCGCAGGGTGAACACTGAAGCTTTCTTT
CARRVNTEAFF
>-|TRBV5-6|TRBJ1-4
TGTGCCAGCAGCGTTATTGCGGGTAGTGAAAAACTGTTTTTT
CASSVIAGSEKLFF
>-|TRBV27|TRBJ2-2
TGTGCCAGCAGTTTCGGAGGAAACACCGGGGAGCTGTTTTTT
CASSFGGNTGELFF
>-|TRBV7-2|TRBJ2-1
TGTGCCAGCAGCTTATTAGCAGTGAACAATGAGCAGTTCTTC
CASSLLAVNNEQFF
>-|TRBV5-3|TRBJ2-7
TGTGCCAGAAGCCTCAAACCAGGGGCCTACCCATCCTACGAGCAGTACTTC
CARSLKPGAYPSYEQYF
>-|TRBV14|TRBJ1-1
TGTGCCAGCAGAAACAGGCTGAACACTGAAGCTTTCTTT
CASRNRLNTEAFF
>-|TRBV5-1|TRBJ2-1
TGCGCCAGCAGTTTTGTATACAATGAGCAGTTCTTC
CASSFVYNEQFF
>TRBD1|TRBV15|TRBJ1-3
TGTGCCACCAGGGACAGGCAAACTGGAAACACCATATATTTT
CATRDRQTGNTIYF
>TRBD1|TRBV5-1|TRBJ1-2
TGCGCCAGCAGCGATGGGACAGGGGGCGTTGGCTACACCTTC
CASSDGTGGVGYTF
>TRBD1|TRBV5-6|TRBJ1-1
TGTGCCAGCAGCCCTCCCGACAGGGATACTGAAGCTTTCTTT
CASSPPDRDTEAFF
>-|TRBV18|TRBJ2-1
TGTGCCAGCACCTCTTTTGTTGGGGCGGTCTACAATGAGCAGTTCTTC
CASTSFVGAVYNEQFF
>TRBD1|TRBV15|TRBJ2-7
TGTGCCTCCGAAAGGGACAGGGGGTACGAGCAGTACTTC
CASERDRGYEQYF
>TRBD2|TRBV9|TRBJ2-3
TGTGCCAGCAGCCCACATAGCGGGGGGTCTAGCACAGATACGCAGTATTTT
CASSPHSGGSSTDTQYF
>TRBD2|TRBV6-1|TRBJ2-1
TGTGCCACCGCCCCTTTTCTAGCGGCCTACAATGAGCAGTTCTTC
CATAPFLAAYNEQFF
>-|TRBV5-1|TRBJ1-2
TGCGCCAGCAGCTTGGATCCGGGAAGTAACTATGGCTACACCTTC
CASSLDPGSNYGYTF
>-|TRBV5-4|TRBJ2-5
TGTGCCAGCAGCCCCCCCCTCGGGGGAGAGACCCAGTACTTC
CASSPPLGGETQYF
>TRBD2|TRBV19|TRBJ2-4
TGTGCCAGTAGTATACGGGGGACTAGATATAACATTCAGTACTTC
CASSIRGTRYNIQYF
>TRBD1|TRBV7-6|TRBJ2-7
TGTGCCAGCAGCCAGCGACAGGGGGTTGACGAGCAGTACTTC
CASSQRQGVDEQYF
>-|TRBV5-1|TRBJ2-5
TGCGCCAGCCAACTAGAGGTGGGAGAGACCCAGTACTTC
CASQLEVGETQYF
>-|TRBV4-1|TRBJ1-4
TGCGCCAGCAGCCAAGGTAGGGGGTGTGGGGTGTTTGAAAAACTGTTTTTT
CASSQGRGCGVFEKLFF
>TRBD1|TRBV7-6|TRBJ2-2
TGTGCCAGCAGCCGTGGGACAGATTACACCGGGGAGCTGTTTTTT
CASSRGTDYTGELFF
>-|TRBV6-1|TRBJ2-5
TGTGCCAGCAGTGTCCCAGATTACGGGGAGACCCAGTACTTC
CASSVPDYGETQYF
>-|TRBV30|TRBJ2-6
TGTGCCTGGAGGAGCTCTGGGGCCAACGTCCTGACTTTC
CAWRSSGANVLTF
>TRBD2|TRBV13|TRBJ2-1
TGTGCCAGCAGGCAAACGCCAGCGGGGGGGCGCGAGCAGTTCTTC
CASRQTPAGGREQFF
>TRBD1|TRBV30|TRBJ2-3
TGTGCCTGGAGTCCAGACATCAGGGGGTCGGCGTATTTT
CAWSPDIRGSAYF
>-|TRBV19|TRBJ2-7
TGTGCCAGTAGTATAGCCAGCTCCTACGAGCAGTACTTC
CASSIASSYEQYF
>TRBD1|TRBV5-6|TRBJ1-5
TGTGCCAGCAGCGCCCACAGGGGTTCCCCTCAGCCCCAGCATTTT
CASSAHRGSPQPQHF
>TRBD1|TRBV7-6|TRBJ2-1
TGTGCCAGCAGCTTGGGGACAGGGGGGATCAATGAGCAGTTCTTC
CASSLGTGGINEQFF
>-|TRBV28|TRBJ2-7
TGTGCCAGCAGTCCACTAGCCATCGTCGACGAGCAGTACTTC
CASSPLAIVDEQYF
>-|TRBV27|TRBJ2-7
TGTGCCAGCAGTTTCGGGGTGGGATCCTACGAGCAGTACTTC
CASSFGVGSYEQYF
>-|TRBV11-2|TRBJ2-1
TGTGCCAGCAGCTTACAACCGAGGGGGATCTACAATGAGCAGTTCTTC
CASSLQPRGIYNEQFF
>-|TRBV28|TRBJ2-7
TGTGCCAGCAGCCTCAAGAGCTCCTACGAGCAGTACTTC
CASSLKSSYEQYF
>-|TRBV5-6|TRBJ2-1
TGTGCCAGCAGCTTGAATAATGGGCGTGGTGAGCAGTTCTTC
CASSLNNGRGEQFF
>-|TRBV2|TRBJ2-1
TGTGCCAGCAGTGTAACCGGGAGTAATGAGCAGTTCTTC
CASSVTGSNEQFF
>-|TRBV10-3|TRBJ1-1
TGTGCCATCAGAGGATCGGGACACCGCATGAACACTGAAGCTTTCTTT
CAIRGSGHRMNTEAFF